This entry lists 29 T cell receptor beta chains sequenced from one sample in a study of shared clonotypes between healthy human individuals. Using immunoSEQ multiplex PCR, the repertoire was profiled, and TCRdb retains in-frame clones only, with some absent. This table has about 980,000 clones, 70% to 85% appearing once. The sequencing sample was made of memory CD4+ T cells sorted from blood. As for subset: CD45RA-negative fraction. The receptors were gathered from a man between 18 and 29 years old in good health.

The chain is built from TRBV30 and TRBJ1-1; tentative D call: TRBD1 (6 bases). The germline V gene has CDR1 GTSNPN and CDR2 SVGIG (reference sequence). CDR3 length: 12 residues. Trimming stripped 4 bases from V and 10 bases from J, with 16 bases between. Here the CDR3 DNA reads TGTGCCTGGAACTCTTTTATACAGGGAGCTTTCTTT. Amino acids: CAWNSFIQGAFF.

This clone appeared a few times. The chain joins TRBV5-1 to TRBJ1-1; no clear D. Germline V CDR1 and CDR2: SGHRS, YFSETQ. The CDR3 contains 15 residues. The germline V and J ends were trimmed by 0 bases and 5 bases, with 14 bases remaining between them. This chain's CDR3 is CASSLEYLGWTEAFF. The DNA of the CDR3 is TGCGCCAGCAGCTTGGAATACCTTGGTTGGACTGAAGCTTTCTTT.

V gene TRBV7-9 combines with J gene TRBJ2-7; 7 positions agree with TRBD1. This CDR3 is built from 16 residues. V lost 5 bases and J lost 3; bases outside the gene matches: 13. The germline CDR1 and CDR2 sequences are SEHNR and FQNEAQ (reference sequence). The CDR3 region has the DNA TGTGCCAGCAGCGACTGGCGACAGGGTAAGGACTACGAGCAGTACTTC. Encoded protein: CASSDWRQGKDYEQYF. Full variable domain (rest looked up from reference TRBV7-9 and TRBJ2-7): DTGVSQNPRHKITKRGQNVTFRCDPISEHNRLYWYRQTLGQGPEFLTYFQNEAQLEKSRLLSDRFSAERPKGSFSTLEIQRTEQGDSAMYLCASSDWRQGKDYEQYFGPGTRLTVT.

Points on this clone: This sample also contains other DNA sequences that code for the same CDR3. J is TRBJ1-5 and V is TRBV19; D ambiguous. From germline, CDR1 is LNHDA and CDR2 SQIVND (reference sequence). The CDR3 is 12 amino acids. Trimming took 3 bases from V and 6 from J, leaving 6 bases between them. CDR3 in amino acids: CASSIGFQPQHF. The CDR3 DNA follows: TGTGCCAGTAGTATCGGTTTTCAGCCCCAGCATTTT.

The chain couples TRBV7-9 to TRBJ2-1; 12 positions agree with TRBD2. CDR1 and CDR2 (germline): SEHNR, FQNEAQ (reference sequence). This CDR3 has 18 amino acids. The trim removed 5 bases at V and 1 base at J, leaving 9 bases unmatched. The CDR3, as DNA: TGTGCCAGCAGCCCTCTAGCGGGGGGGCCTAGTTCCTACAATGAGCAGTTCTTC. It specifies CASSPLAGGPSSYNEQFF.

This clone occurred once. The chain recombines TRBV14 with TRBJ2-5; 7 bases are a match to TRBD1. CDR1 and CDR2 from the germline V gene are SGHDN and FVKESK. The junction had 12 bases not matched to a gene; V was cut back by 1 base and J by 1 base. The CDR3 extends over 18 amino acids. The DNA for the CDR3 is TGTGCCAGCAGCCAAGGGATAAACGGGGACAGCCCCCAAGAGACCCAGTACTTC. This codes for CASSQGINGDSPQETQYF.

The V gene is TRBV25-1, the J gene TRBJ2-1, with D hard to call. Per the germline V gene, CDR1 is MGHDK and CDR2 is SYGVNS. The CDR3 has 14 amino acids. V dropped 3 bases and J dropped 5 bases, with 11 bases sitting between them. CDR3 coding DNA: TGTGCCAGCAGTGACCCCTTTAAGCACAATGAGCAGTTCTTC. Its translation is CASSDPFKHNEQFF.

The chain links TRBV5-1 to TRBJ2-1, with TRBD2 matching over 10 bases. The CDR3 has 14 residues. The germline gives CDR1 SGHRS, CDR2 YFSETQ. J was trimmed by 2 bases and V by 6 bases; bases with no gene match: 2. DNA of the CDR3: TGCGCCAGCAAAGGGACTAGCGCCTACAATGAGCAGTTCTTC. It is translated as CASKGTSAYNEQFF.

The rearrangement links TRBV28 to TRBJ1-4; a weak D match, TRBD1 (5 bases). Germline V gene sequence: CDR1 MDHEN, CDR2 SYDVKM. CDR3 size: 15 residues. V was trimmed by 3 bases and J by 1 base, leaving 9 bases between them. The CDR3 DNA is TGTGCCAGCAGTTTCAGTGGGGGAACTAATGAAAAACTGTTTTTT. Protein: CASSFSGGTNEKLFF.

CDR3 DNA sequence: TGTGCCAGCAGTGAAGTTTTTGGACAAGCCCGGGACCTGAACACTGAAGCTTTCTTT. It specifies CASSEVFGQARDLNTEAFF. This rearrangement joins TRBV6-1 to TRBJ1-1; maybe TRBD1 (5 bases). The length of the CDR3 is 19 residues. Trimming stripped 1 base from V and 0 bases from J, with 21 bases between. Germline values: CDR1 MNHNS, CDR2 SASEGT.

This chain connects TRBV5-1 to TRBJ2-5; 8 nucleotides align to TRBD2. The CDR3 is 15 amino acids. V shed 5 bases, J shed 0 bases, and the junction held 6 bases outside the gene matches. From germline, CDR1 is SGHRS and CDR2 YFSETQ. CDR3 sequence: CASSPGGGNQETQYF. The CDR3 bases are TGCGCCAGCAGTCCCGGCGGGGGGAACCAAGAGACCCAGTACTTC.

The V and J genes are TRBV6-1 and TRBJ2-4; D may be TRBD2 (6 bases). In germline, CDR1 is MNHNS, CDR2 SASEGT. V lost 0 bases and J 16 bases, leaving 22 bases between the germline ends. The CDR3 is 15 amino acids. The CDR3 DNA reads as TGTGCCAGCAGTGAAGCGAATTGGTCTTGGGACTCCCTTTACTTC. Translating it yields CASSEANWSWDSLYF.

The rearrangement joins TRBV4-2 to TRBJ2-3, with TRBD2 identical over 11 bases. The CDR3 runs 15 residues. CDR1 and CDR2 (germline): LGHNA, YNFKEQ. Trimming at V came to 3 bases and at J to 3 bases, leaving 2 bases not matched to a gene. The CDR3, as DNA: TGTGCCAGCAGCCAGGTAGCGGGGGGGACAGATACGCAGTATTTT. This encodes CASSQVAGGTDTQYF.

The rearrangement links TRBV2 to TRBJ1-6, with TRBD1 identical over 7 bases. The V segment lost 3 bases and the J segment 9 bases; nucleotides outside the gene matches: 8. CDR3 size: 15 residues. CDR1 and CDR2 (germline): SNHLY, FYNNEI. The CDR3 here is CASSDETGYGSPLHF. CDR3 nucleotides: TGTGCCAGCAGTGACGAGACAGGGTACGGTTCACCCCTCCACTTT.

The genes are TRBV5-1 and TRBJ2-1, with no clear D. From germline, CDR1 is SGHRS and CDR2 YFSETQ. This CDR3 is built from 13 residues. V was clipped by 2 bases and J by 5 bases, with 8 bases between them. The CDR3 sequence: CASSFSEDNEQFF. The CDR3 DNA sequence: TGCGCCAGCAGCTTTTCGGAAGACAATGAGCAGTTCTTC.

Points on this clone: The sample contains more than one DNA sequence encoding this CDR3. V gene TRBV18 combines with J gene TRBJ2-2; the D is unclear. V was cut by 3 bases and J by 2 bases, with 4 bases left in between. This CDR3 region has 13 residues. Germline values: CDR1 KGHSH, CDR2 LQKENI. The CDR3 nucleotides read TGTGCCAGCTCACCCATAAACACCGGGGAGCTGTTTTTT. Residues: CASSPINTGELFF.

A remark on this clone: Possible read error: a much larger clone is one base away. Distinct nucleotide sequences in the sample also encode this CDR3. Here the CDR3 DNA reads TGTGCCAGCAGCTTAACCCGAAGCACAGATACGCAGTATTTT. This sequence encodes CASSLTRSTDTQYF. The V gene is TRBV7-2, the J gene TRBJ2-3, with D uncertain. The ends were cut back, 2 bases at V and 0 bases at J, with 6 bases in the middle. Looked up from germline, CDR1 is SGHTA and CDR2 is FQGNSA. This CDR3 contains 14 residues.

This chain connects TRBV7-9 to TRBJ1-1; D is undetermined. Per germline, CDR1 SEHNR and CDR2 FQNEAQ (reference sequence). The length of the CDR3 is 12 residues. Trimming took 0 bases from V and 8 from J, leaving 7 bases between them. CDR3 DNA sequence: TGTGCCAGCAGCTTAGCGAAAGGGGAAGCTTTCTTT. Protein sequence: CASSLAKGEAFF.

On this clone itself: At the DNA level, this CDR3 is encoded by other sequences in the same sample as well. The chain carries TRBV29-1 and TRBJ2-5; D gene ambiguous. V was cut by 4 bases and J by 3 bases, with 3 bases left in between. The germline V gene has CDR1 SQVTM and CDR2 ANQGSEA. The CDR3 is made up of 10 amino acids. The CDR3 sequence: CSVAEETQYF. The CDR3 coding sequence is TGCAGCGTTGCCGAAGAGACCCAGTACTTC.

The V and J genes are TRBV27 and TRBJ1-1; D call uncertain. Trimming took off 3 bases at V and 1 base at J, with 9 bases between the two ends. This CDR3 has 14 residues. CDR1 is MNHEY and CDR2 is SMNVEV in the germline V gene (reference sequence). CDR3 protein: CASSLGIANTEAFF. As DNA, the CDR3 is TGTGCCAGCAGTTTGGGAATCGCGAACACTGAAGCTTTCTTT.

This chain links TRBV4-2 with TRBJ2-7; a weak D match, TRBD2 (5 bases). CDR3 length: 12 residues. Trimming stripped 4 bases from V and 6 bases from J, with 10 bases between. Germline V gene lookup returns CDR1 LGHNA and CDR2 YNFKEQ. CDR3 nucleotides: TGTGCCAGCAGCCGGGAGAAAGGCGAGCAGTACTTC. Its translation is CASSREKGEQYF.

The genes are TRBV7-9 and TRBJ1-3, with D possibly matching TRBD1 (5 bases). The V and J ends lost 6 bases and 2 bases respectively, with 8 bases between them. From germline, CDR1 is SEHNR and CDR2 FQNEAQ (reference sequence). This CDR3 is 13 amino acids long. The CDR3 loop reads CASRGLAGNTIYF. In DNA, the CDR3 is TGTGCCAGCAGGGGGCTCGCTGGAAACACCATATATTTT.

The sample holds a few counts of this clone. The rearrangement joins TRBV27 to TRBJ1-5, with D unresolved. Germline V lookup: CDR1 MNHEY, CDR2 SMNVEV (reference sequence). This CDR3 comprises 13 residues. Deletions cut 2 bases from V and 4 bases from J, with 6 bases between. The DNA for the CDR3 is TGTGCCAGCAGTTTAAACAGAAATCAGCCCCAGCATTTT. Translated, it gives CASSLNRNQPQHF.

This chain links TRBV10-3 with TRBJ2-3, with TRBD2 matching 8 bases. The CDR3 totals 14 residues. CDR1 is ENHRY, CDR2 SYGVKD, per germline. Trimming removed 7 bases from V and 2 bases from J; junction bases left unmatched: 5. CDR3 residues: CAIKAGDDTDTQYF. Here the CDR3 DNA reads TGTGCCATCAAAGCGGGAGACGACACAGATACGCAGTATTTT.

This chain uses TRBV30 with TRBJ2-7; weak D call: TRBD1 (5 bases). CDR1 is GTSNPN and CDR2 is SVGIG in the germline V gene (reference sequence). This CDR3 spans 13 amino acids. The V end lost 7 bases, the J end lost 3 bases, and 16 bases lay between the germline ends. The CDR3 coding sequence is TGTGCCTTCAACCGCCGACAGAACTACGAGCAGTACTTC. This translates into CAFNRRQNYEQYF.

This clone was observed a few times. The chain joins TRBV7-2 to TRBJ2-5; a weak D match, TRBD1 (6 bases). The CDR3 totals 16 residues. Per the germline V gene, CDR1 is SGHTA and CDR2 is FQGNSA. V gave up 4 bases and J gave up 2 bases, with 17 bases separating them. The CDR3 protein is CASSSGDRAPQETQYF. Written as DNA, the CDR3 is TGTGCCAGCAGCTCAGGGGATAGGGCTCCACAAGAGACCCAGTACTTC.

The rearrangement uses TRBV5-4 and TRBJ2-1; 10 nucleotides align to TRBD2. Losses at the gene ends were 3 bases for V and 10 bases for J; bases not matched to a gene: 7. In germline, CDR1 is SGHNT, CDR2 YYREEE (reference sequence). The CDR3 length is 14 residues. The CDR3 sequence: CASSSITTSGEQFF. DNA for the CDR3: TGTGCCAGCAGCTCCATTACGACTAGCGGGGAGCAGTTCTTC.

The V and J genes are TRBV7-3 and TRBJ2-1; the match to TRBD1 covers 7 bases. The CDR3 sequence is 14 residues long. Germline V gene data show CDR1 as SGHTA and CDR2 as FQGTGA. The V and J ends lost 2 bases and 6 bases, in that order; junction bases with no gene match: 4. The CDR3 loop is CASSLGRGSNEQFF. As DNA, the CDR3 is TGTGCCAGCAGCTTAGGCAGGGGGAGCAATGAGCAGTTCTTC.

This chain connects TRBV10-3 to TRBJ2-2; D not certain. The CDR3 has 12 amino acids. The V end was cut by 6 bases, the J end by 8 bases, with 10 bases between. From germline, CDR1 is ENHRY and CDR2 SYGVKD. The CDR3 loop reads CAIRLGPGELFF. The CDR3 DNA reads TGTGCCATCAGGCTAGGACCGGGGGAGCTGTTTTTT.